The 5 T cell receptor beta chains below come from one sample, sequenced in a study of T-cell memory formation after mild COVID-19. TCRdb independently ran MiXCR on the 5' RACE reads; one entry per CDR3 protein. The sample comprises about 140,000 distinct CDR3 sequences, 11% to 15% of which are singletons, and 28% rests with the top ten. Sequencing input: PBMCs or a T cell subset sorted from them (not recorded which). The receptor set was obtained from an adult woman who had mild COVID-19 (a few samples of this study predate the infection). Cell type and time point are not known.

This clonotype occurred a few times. The CDR3 protein is CSARDVGREGHYEQYF. In DNA form, the CDR3 reads TGCAGTGCTAGAGATGTAGGTCGGGAGGGCCACTACGAGCAGTACTTC. The V gene is TRBV20-1, the J gene TRBJ2-7; 8 nucleotides match TRBD2. The CDR3 consists of 16 residues. Germline CDR1 DFQATT, CDR2 SNEGSKA (reference sequence). With 0 bases clipped from V and 3 bases from J, the junction kept 10 bases outside the gene matches.

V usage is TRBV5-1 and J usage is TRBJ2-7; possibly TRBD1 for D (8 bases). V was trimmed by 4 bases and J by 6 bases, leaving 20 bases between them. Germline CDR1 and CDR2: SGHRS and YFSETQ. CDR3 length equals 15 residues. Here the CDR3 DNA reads TGCGCCAGCAGCCCCGACAGGGGAGGGTACATCGAGCAGTACTTC. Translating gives CASSPDRGGYIEQYF.

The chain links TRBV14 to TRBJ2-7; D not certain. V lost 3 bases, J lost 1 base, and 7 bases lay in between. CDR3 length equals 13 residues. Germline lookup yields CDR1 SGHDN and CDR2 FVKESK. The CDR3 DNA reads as TGTGCCAGCAGCCATCTCGGATCCTACGAGCAGTACTTC. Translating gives CASSHLGSYEQYF.

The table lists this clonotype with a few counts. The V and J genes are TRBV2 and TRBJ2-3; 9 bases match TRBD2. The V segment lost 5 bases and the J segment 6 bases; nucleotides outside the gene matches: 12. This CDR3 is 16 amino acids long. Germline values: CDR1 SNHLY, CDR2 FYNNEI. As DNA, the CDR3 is TGTGCCAGCAGTCCAGGGGCTTTAGCGGGAGCCGATACGCAGTATTTT. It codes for CASSPGALAGADTQYF.

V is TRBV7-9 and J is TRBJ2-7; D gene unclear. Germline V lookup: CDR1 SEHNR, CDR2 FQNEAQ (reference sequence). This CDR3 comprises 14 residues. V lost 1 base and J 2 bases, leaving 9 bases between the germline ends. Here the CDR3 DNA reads TGTGCCAGCAGCTTAGGAGCGATCCCCTACGAGCAGTACTTC. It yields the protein CASSLGAIPYEQYF.